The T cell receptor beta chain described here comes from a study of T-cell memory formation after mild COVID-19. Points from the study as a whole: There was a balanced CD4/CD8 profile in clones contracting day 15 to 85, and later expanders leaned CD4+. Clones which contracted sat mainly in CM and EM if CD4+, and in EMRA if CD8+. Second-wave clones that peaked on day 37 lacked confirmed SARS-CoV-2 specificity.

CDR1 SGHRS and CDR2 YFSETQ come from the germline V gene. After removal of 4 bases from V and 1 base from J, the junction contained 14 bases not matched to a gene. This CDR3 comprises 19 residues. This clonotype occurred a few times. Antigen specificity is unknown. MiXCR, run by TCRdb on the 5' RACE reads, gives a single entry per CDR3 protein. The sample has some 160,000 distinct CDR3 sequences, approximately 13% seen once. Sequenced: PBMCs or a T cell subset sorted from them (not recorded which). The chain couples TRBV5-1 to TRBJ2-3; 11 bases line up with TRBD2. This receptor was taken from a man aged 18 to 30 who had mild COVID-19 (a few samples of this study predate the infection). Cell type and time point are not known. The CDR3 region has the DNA TGCGCCAGCAGCCGATCGGGTCTTAGGGGACTAGCGGGCACAGATACGCAGTATTTT. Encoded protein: CASSRSGLRGLAGTDTQYF. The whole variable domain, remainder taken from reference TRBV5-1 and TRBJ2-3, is KAGVTQTPRYLIKTRGQQVTLSCSPISGHRSVSWYQQTPGQGLQFLFEYFSETQRNKGNFPGRFSGRQFSNSRSEMNVSTLELGDSALYLCASSRSGLRGLAGTDTQYFGPGTRLTVL.